This T cell receptor (beta chain) stems from a study of shared T cell receptors in the human thymus (dated by TCRdb to the early 2020s). Describing the broader study: The study examined how self-reactive, shared T-cell receptor alpha chains are generated in the human thymus.

CDR1 and CDR2 are read off the germline V gene (reference sequence) as SEHNR and FQNEAQ. From the cysteine up to the phenylalanine, the CDR3 has a length of 16 residues. Of all the DNA, just the CDR3 is kept, 48 bases in frame from base 1. Cut back by 5 bases and 2 bases, the V and J ends lie 17 bases apart. Regarding this clone: It has no known antigen specificity. Per-base quality was not reported, and no clone a single base away is much larger than it.

Libraries were made using the immunoSEQ multiplex PCR assay. Imported from immuneACCESS, the table was reduced by TCRdb to in-frame sequences with V and J called. These copies leave out some clones; in studies compared against another copy, an unresolved V gene accounts for under half, and the cause of the remainder is not known. Counted in this sample were some 660,000 clones; about 90% of them appeared once. 0.0094% of the sample is in the top ten clones. These data also featured in a second study, about human thymus T cells. As the second study states: In Finland, the donors were immunologically healthy infants who were having open corrective cardiac surgery for congenital heart defects. Thymus tissue was collected as surgical resects that were removed during corrective cardiac surgery. V and J gene segment usage appeared biased in both thymic and peripheral blood repertoires. According to the related research, thymic TCR repertoires were highly overlapping among unrelated individuals. The study used under 10 infant thymus samples plus four related peripheral blood samples to characterize TCR alpha and beta repertoires. Donor ages ranged from about 7 to 244 days, and the cohort comprised six or seven male and a couple of female infants. Thymocytes were released mechanically from tissue and stored at -70 °C as pellets of roughly 9.5-32 million cells. A QIAsymphony instrument was used to extract genomic DNA from the frozen cell pellets. TCRB and TCRAD loci were amplified from a standardized quantity of quality-controlled genomic DNA using the immunoSEQ multiplex PCR assay. Amplicons spanned the V(D)J region at a length sufficient to cover the CDR3 and identify V and J genes. Amplicon sequencing was performed on an Illumina platform through the commercial immunoSEQ service. Primer bias and sequencing errors were corrected as previously described, and TCRAD and TCRB were defined on the basis of the IMGT database. Analysis of the repertoires was done with immunoSEQ Analyzer 3.0 and VDJTools and included basic statistics, V/J segment usage, diversity estimates, rarefaction and pairwise overlap. Chao1, ChaoE, Efron-Thisted, Shannon and inverse Simpson indices were used to estimate diversity, which was also estimated on datasets down-sampled to the smallest sample. Repertoire overlap was assessed by strict matching of CDR3 nucleotide sequence, V gene and J gene, and clustering was done by Jaccard-based multidimensional scaling. On average, thymus samples gave 750,000 to 1,000,000 unique TCRB clonotypes, whereas blood samples gave about 84,000.

The chain is encoded by TRBV7-9 joined to TRBJ2-3; tentative D gene TRBD2, with 6 bases matching. Sequences were obtained from thymocytes. The source is a boy under three years old with a congenital heart defect. Donor details come from another sample of the same person, matched by shared clones. The DNA reads TGTGCCAGCAGCCTCCTCGGGGGAGCCAACACAGATACGCAGTATTTT. Its coded protein is CASSLLGGANTDTQYF.